The 25 T cell receptor beta chains listed next were all sequenced from one sample in a study of blood T cell repertoires in COVID-19. The protocol was immunoSEQ multiplex PCR, while the TCRdb copy is restricted to in-frame clones and leaves out a portion. Here the sample spans around 150,000 clones, over 60% being singletons. The sequenced sample consisted of peripheral blood. The receptor set was obtained from a man aged 45-65 years with acute or convalescent COVID-19.

The chain joins TRBV2 to TRBJ1-1; a possible D gene is TRBD1 (6 bases). The CDR3 has 13 residues. V lost 6 bases and J lost 1, with 9 bases in between. Looked up from germline, CDR1 is SNHLY and CDR2 is FYNNEI. The CDR3 loop reads CASSGQWNTEAFF. The CDR3 coding sequence is TGTGCCAGCAGCGGACAGTGGAACACTGAAGCTTTCTTT.

This clone showed up many times. This CDR3 is CASRRLGSYEQYV. CDR3 nucleotide sequence: TGTGCCAGCAGGAGGCTAGGCAGCTACGAGCAGTACGTC. The chain has TRBV2 and TRBJ2-7; D is undetermined. The germline V gene encodes CDR1 SNHLY and CDR2 FYNNEI. Between the trimmed V and J ends, which lost 6 bases and 3 bases, there was a span of 12 bases. This CDR3 spans 13 amino acids.

J is TRBJ2-4 and V is TRBV5-8, with D tentatively TRBD1 (6 bases). This CDR3 spans 15 amino acids. Germline V CDR1 and CDR2: SGHTS, YDEGEE. V shed 5 bases and J shed 0 bases, with 12 bases lying between them. The CDR3 nucleotides read TGTGCCAGCAGGGACAGATCTCTAGCCAAAAACATTCAGTACTTC. It is translated as CASRDRSLAKNIQYF.

This clone was seen just once. This chain joins TRBV15 and TRBJ2-3, with 10 bases aligning to TRBD2. This CDR3 has 20 amino acids. Germline CDR1 is LNHNV and CDR2 is YYDKDF (reference sequence). V lost 3 bases to trimming and J lost 0 bases; unmatched junction nucleotides: 15. The CDR3 spells CATSRPRGLAGDSSTDTQYF. CDR3 bases: TGTGCCACCAGCAGGCCCAGGGGGCTAGCGGGGGACTCTAGCACAGATACGCAGTATTTT.

This rearrangement joins TRBV5-1 to TRBJ2-1; 10 bases agree with TRBD1. Germline V lookup: CDR1 SGHRS, CDR2 YFSETQ. The junction had 3 bases not matched to a gene; V was cut back by 0 bases and J by 3 bases. The length of the CDR3 is 16 residues. The CDR3 spells CASSLVGQGVYNEQFF. The CDR3 DNA follows: TGCGCCAGCAGCTTGGTCGGACAGGGGGTCTACAATGAGCAGTTCTTC.

This rearrangement joins TRBV5-1 to TRBJ2-1; TRBD2 is a possible D gene (6 bases). This CDR3 is 13 amino acids long. Deletions cut 6 bases from V and 15 bases from J, with 22 bases between. The germline V gene encodes CDR1 SGHRS and CDR2 YFSETQ. The CDR3: CASTIPGGRLLFF. The CDR3 region has the DNA TGCGCCAGCACAATCCCTGGGGGGAGGCTTCTGTTCTTC.

The chain couples TRBV11-2 to TRBJ2-2; the match to TRBD1 covers 8 bases. Germline values: CDR1 SGHAT, CDR2 FQNNGV. Unmatched junction bases numbered 3, after V lost 5 bases and J lost 4 bases. The CDR3 loop spans 14 amino acids. Written as DNA, the CDR3 is TGTGCCAGCAGCCAGGGGGCTAGCACCGGGGAGCTGTTTTTT. This encodes CASSQGASTGELFF.

CDR3 protein: CSVDTGTDTQYF. The CDR3 DNA sequence: TGCAGCGTTGATACAGGCACAGATACGCAGTATTTT. The chain links TRBV29-1 to TRBJ2-3; D not resolved. Between the trimmed V and J ends, which lost 3 bases and 1 base, there was a span of 5 bases. The CDR3 has 12 amino acids. Germline V lookup: CDR1 SQVTM, CDR2 ANQGSEA.

V gene TRBV6-6 combines with J gene TRBJ2-7, with D possibly TRBD2 on 6 matching bases. Germline CDR1 and CDR2: MNHNY and SVGAGI (reference sequence). The CDR3 has 13 residues. The V and J ends lost 0 bases and 7 bases respectively, with 10 bases between them. CDR3 in amino acids: CASSYSAGGEQYV. Written as DNA, the CDR3 is TGTGCCAGCAGTTACTCGGCCGGGGGTGAGCAGTACGTC.

The chain is built from TRBV6-2 or TRBV6-3 and TRBJ2-5, with a possible D match to TRBD1 (6 bases). V was pared by 4 bases and J by 2 bases, with 17 bases between. The germline V gene has CDR1 MNHEY and CDR2 SVGEGT. This CDR3 contains 16 residues. CDR3: CASSLPGQGIQETQYF. CDR3 coding DNA: TGTGCCAGCAGTTTACCGGGACAAGGGATTCAAGAGACCCAGTACTTC.

This rearrangement joins TRBV6-5 to TRBJ1-4; TRBD1 aligns across 7 bases. This CDR3 is 14 amino acids long. Germline V CDR1 and CDR2: MNHEY, SVGAGI. The ends lost 6 bases at V and 8 bases at J; junction bases unmatched: 9. The CDR3 nucleotides read TGTGCCAGCAGATGGACAGGCGGAGACGAAAAACTGTTTTTT. It yields the protein CASRWTGGDEKLFF.

There are a few counts of this clone. The chain recombines TRBV2 with TRBJ2-5; no reliable D call. Trimming took off 1 base at V and 0 bases at J, with 6 bases between the two ends. Per the germline V gene, CDR1 is SNHLY and CDR2 is FYNNEI. The CDR3 is 14 residues long. CDR3 coding DNA: TGTGCCAGCAGTGAAGAATCCTACCAAGAGACCCAGTACTTC. Residues: CASSEESYQETQYF. Drawing the rest from reference TRBV2 and TRBJ2-5, the complete variable domain is EPEVTQTPSHQVTQMGQEVILRCVPISNHLYFYWYRQILGQKVEFLVSFYNNEISEKSEIFDDQFSVERPDGSNFTLKIRSTKLEDSAMYFCASSEESYQETQYFGPGTRLLVL.

V is TRBV2 and J is TRBJ2-7; the match to TRBD1 covers 7 bases. The CDR3 is 12 residues long. The germline CDR1 and CDR2 sequences are SNHLY and FYNNEI. V shed 5 bases, J shed 6 bases, and the junction held 4 bases outside the gene matches. As DNA, the CDR3 is TGTGCCAGCAGTATAACAGGGGCCGAGCAGTACGTC. Translating it yields CASSITGAEQYV.

The rearrangement links TRBV7-8 to TRBJ1-1; D is uncertain. From germline, CDR1 is SGHVS and CDR2 FQNEAQ. The CDR3 loop spans 14 amino acids. Trimming took 6 bases from V and 0 from J, leaving 11 bases between them. CDR3 coding DNA: TGTGCCAGCAGGCCCCAGGCCTTGAACACTGAAGCTTTCTTT. Protein sequence: CASRPQALNTEAFF.

The chain uses TRBV2 and TRBJ1-5; perhaps TRBD1 as D (6 bases). Germline V lookup: CDR1 SNHLY, CDR2 FYNNEI. This CDR3 is 15 amino acids long. V was pared by 6 bases and J by 1 base, with 13 bases between. CDR3 sequence (DNA): TGTGCCAGCAGGTACTACAGGGAAAGCAATCAGCCCCAGCATTTT. It codes for CASRYYRESNQPQHF. Together with reference TRBV2 and TRBJ1-5, the CDR3 gives the full variable domain: EPEVTQTPSHQVTQMGQEVILRCVPISNHLYFYWYRQILGQKVEFLVSFYNNEISEKSEIFDDQFSVERPDGSNFTLKIRSTKLEDSAMYFCASRYYRESNQPQHFGDGTRLSIL.

J is TRBJ1-2 and V is TRBV12-2. TRBV12-2 is a documented pseudogene. The CDR3 has 12 residues. CDR3 sequence: CATGGGGYGYTF. The CDR3 DNA follows: TGTGCAACCGGGGGAGGGGGCTATGGCTACACCTTC.

The chain uses TRBV19 and TRBJ1-6; 10 bases align to TRBD1. Germline V gives CDR1 LNHDA, CDR2 SQIVND (reference sequence). The CDR3 covers 14 residues. With V trimmed by 5 bases and J by 7 bases, 2 bases remained unmatched. CDR3: CASSETGGNSPLHF. The CDR3 coding sequence is TGTGCCAGTAGTGAGACAGGGGGCAATTCACCCCTCCACTTT. Variable domain in full (rest from reference TRBV19 and TRBJ1-6): DGGITQSPKYLFRKEGQNVTLSCEQNLNHDAMYWYRQDPGQGLRLIYYSQIVNDFQKGDIAEGYSVSREKKESFPLTVTSAQKNPTAFYLCASSETGGNSPLHFGNGTRLTVT.

The V gene is TRBV5-1, the J gene TRBJ2-5; 7 positions match TRBD1. This CDR3 is built from 14 residues. With V trimmed by 7 bases and J by 5 bases, 11 bases remained unmatched. CDR1 is SGHRS and CDR2 is YFSETQ in the germline V gene. The CDR3 protein is CASHPGGEGETQYF. The CDR3 nucleotides read TGCGCCAGCCACCCAGGGGGAGAAGGGGAGACCCAGTACTTC.

This sequence joins TRBV6-5 and TRBJ2-1; D is possibly TRBD1 (5 bases). V was pared by 0 bases and J by 4 bases, with 7 bases between. Germline CDR1 MNHEY, CDR2 SVGAGI. This CDR3 is 14 amino acids long. CDR3 nucleotide sequence: TGTGCCAGCAGTTACTCCCCAGGGTACAATGAGCAGTTCTTC. Its protein is CASSYSPGYNEQFF.

The chain joins TRBV6-5 to TRBJ2-3; no firm D call. Between the trimmed V and J ends, which lost 0 bases and 2 bases, there was a span of 9 bases. Germline-derived CDR1 and CDR2 are MNHEY and SVGAGI. The CDR3 is 15 residues long. CDR3 sequence: CASSYSKQNTDTQYF. As DNA, the CDR3 is TGTGCCAGCAGTTACTCGAAACAGAACACAGATACGCAGTATTTT.

This clone was found a few times. The rearrangement joins TRBV3-1 (or the pseudogene TRBV3-2) to TRBJ2-5; possible D gene TRBD2, 6 bases. V was pared by 5 bases and J by 3 bases, with 16 bases between. Germline CDR1 LGHDT, CDR2 YNNKEL (reference sequence). The CDR3 is 15 amino acids. In DNA form, the CDR3 reads TGTGCCAGCAGCGATAGTCCTAGGAGGGAAGAGACCCAGTACTTC. The encoded protein is CASSDSPRREETQYF.

The chain uses TRBV7-9 and TRBJ2-7, with D possibly matching TRBD2 (7 bases). CDR3 size: 14 residues. Germline V lookup: CDR1 SEHNR, CDR2 FQNEAQ (reference sequence). The V end lost 1 base, the J end lost 7 bases, and 14 bases lay between the germline ends. The CDR3 bases are TGTGCCAGCAGCTTAGATGGGGGGGCGGCAGAGCAGTACTTC. This gives the protein CASSLDGGAAEQYF. The whole variable domain, filled in from reference TRBV7-9 and TRBJ2-7, reads DTGVSQNPRHKITKRGQNVTFRCDPISEHNRLYWYRQTLGQGPEFLTYFQNEAQLEKSRLLSDRFSAERPKGSFSTLEIQRTEQGDSAMYLCASSLDGGAAEQYFGPGTRLTVT.

The rearrangement links TRBV10-1 to TRBJ2-3, with a possible D match to TRBD2 (6 bases). The germline CDR1 and CDR2 sequences are WNHNN and SYGVQD (reference sequence). V gave up 0 bases and J gave up 0 bases, with 10 bases separating them. The CDR3 is 16 residues long. The CDR3 is CASSESMGTSTDTQYF. The CDR3 nucleotides are TGCGCCAGCAGTGAGTCGATGGGGACTAGCACAGATACGCAGTATTTT.

The rearrangement joins TRBV29-1 to TRBJ2-1; possible D gene TRBD2, 5 bases. Per germline, CDR1 SQVTM and CDR2 ANQGSEA. Trimming took 1 base from V and 2 from J, leaving 15 bases between them. The length of the CDR3 is 16 residues. The CDR3 DNA reads TGCAGCGTTGAAGCGGTGGCGGGCGGAGCCTACAATGAGCAGTTCTTC. Its protein product is CSVEAVAGGAYNEQFF.

The V and J genes are TRBV7-2 and TRBJ1-2, with D uncertain. The CDR3 spans 16 residues. Looked up from germline, CDR1 is SGHTA and CDR2 is FQGNSA. V was pared by 1 base and J by 6 bases, with 18 bases between. DNA for the CDR3: TGTGCCAGCAGCTTAGGGGATCGAAGAGGGTGGGATGGCTACACCTTC. Its translation is CASSLGDRRGWDGYTF.